A single sample gave rise to the 32 T cell receptor beta chains below, sequenced in a study of cytomegalovirus exposure and HLA in healthy donors. Amplification used 60 Vbeta primers and 13 Jbeta primers. Only in-frame clones appear in the TCRdb table, and some are missing; sequencing was by immunoSEQ multiplex PCR. This table has roughly 90,000 clones, about 81% appearing once. The sample consisted of PBMCs. The receptors originated from a man aged 18 to 29 in good health and CMV-seronegative.

The CDR3 sequence is CASRVAGDSYNEQFF. CDR3 sequence (DNA): TGTGCCAGCCGAGTAGCGGGAGACTCCTACAATGAGCAGTTCTTC. The V and J genes are TRBV7-8 and TRBJ2-1; 9 bases match TRBD2. J gave up 0 bases and V 8 bases, and 5 bases lay outside the gene matches. This CDR3 has 15 amino acids. Looked up from germline, CDR1 is SGHVS and CDR2 is FQNEAQ.

This sequence joins TRBV13 and TRBJ2-2, with D possibly being TRBD1 (6 bases). The V end lost 2 bases, the J end lost 4 bases, and 8 bases lay between the germline ends. This CDR3 region has 14 residues. CDR1 is PRHDT and CDR2 is FYEKMQ in the germline V gene (reference sequence). CDR3 DNA: TGTGCCAGCAGCTTAACAGGGTCCACCGGGGAGCTGTTTTTT. Translation: CASSLTGSTGELFF. Complete variable domain (other parts from reference TRBV13 and TRBJ2-2): AAGVIQSPRHLIKEKRETATLKCYPIPRHDTVYWYQQGPGQDPQFLISFYEKMQSDKGSIPDRFSAQQFSDYHSELNMSSLELGDSALYFCASSLTGSTGELFFGEGSRLTVL.

The chain uses TRBV10-1 and TRBJ2-1, with 8 nucleotides matching TRBD2. The CDR3 covers 16 residues. V was clipped by 4 bases and J by 8 bases; unmatched bases: 13. Germline CDR1 and CDR2: WNHNN and SYGVQD (reference sequence). The CDR3 reads CASSGSSSGSRDEQFF. The CDR3 DNA reads as TGCGCCAGCAGTGGGTCGTCTAGCGGGTCTCGGGATGAGCAGTTCTTC.

This chain links TRBV29-1 with TRBJ1-2, with 9 bases fitting TRBD1. Trimming at V came to 3 bases and at J to 4 bases, leaving 6 bases not matched to a gene. This CDR3 spans 14 amino acids. The germline CDR1 and CDR2 sequences are SQVTM and ANQGSEA. The CDR3 sequence is CSVDIGTGRYGYTF. The CDR3 bases are TGCAGCGTTGATATAGGGACAGGGCGCTATGGCTACACCTTC.

In the case of this clone: Other nucleotide sequences in the sample specify the same CDR3. The J gene is TRBJ1-2, the V gene TRBV6-5; D call uncertain. The germline CDR1 and CDR2 sequences are MNHEY and SVGAGI. The CDR3 totals 13 residues. Trimming left V 2 bases short and J 4 bases short, with 8 bases between. The CDR3 reads CASSYGRLYGYTF. For the CDR3, the DNA is TGTGCCAGCAGTTACGGGAGACTCTATGGCTACACCTTC.

The rearrangement links TRBV2 to TRBJ2-5; 8 positions agree with TRBD2. The length of the CDR3 is 14 residues. With 9 bases clipped from V and 4 bases from J, the junction kept 10 bases outside the gene matches. From germline, CDR1 is SNHLY and CDR2 FYNNEI. The CDR3 DNA reads TGTGCCAGAGGGATAGCGGGGAGGGGAGAGACCCAGTACTTC. Translated: CARGIAGRGETQYF.

J is TRBJ1-5 and V is TRBV2; possibly TRBD1 for D (6 bases). CDR3 length equals 11 residues. Germline assignment: CDR1 SNHLY and CDR2 FYNNEI. Trimming pared 10 bases from V and 4 bases from J, leaving 8 bases between. The CDR3 region is CAKDSNQPQHF. The CDR3 nucleotides read TGTGCCAAGGACAGTAATCAGCCCCAGCATTTT.

This clone was seen a handful of times. V is TRBV6-5 and J is TRBJ1-3; D not certain. V lost 10 bases and J 1 base, leaving 14 bases between the germline ends. The CDR3 length is 14 residues. The germline gives CDR1 MNHEY, CDR2 SVGAGI. For the CDR3, the DNA is TGTGCCACCCCGGTCCGGGATTCTGGAAACACCATATATTTT. Its translation: CATPVRDSGNTIYF.

This clone appeared once. The genes are TRBV6-5 and TRBJ1-3, with 7 bases aligning to TRBD1. Germline CDR1 reads MNHEY; CDR2 reads SVGAGI. The CDR3 extends over 15 amino acids. V shed 7 bases, J shed 0 bases, and the junction held 6 bases outside the gene matches. The CDR3 region is CASTLDRASGNTIYF. The DNA of the CDR3 is TGTGCCAGCACCCTAGACAGGGCCTCTGGAAACACCATATATTTT.

The genes are TRBV6-6 and TRBJ2-7; weak D call: TRBD2 (6 bases). The ends were cut back, 3 bases at V and 3 bases at J, with 9 bases in the middle. Per the germline V gene, CDR1 is MNHNY and CDR2 is SVGAGI (reference sequence). The CDR3 has 13 residues. CDR3 sequence (DNA): TGTGCCAGCAGTTATCAGGGAGGCTACGAGCAGTACTTC. Translating gives CASSYQGGYEQYF.

The chain carries TRBV2 and TRBJ1-2; 9 positions match TRBD1. The CDR3 is 14 amino acids. The V gene's germline CDR1 is SNHLY and CDR2 FYNNEI. V gave up 7 bases and J gave up 4 bases; unmatched junction bases: 7. In DNA, the CDR3 is TGTGCCAGCATGGGGGACAGGGTCGCCTATGGCTACACCTTC. Translation: CASMGDRVAYGYTF. Complete variable domain (other parts from reference TRBV2 and TRBJ1-2): EPEVTQTPSHQVTQMGQEVILRCVPISNHLYFYWYRQILGQKVEFLVSFYNNEISEKSEIFDDQFSVERPDGSNFTLKIRSTKLEDSAMYFCASMGDRVAYGYTFGSGTRLTVV.

The chain joins TRBV30 to TRBJ1-1; D is perhaps TRBD1 (6 bases). Between the trimmed V and J ends, which lost 2 bases and 0 bases, there was a span of 13 bases. Germline V gene sequence: CDR1 GTSNPN, CDR2 SVGIG (reference sequence). This CDR3 is 15 amino acids long. The CDR3 sequence: CAWSPQDSLNTEAFF. CDR3 sequence (DNA): TGTGCCTGGAGTCCACAGGACAGCTTGAACACTGAAGCTTTCTTT.

This clone has just a few counts. This chain connects TRBV6-6 to TRBJ2-3; TRBD2 might be the D (5 bases). Germline V CDR1 and CDR2: MNHNY, SVGAGI (reference sequence). This CDR3 comprises 13 residues. Trimming stripped 6 bases from V and 5 bases from J, with 12 bases between. CDR3: CASSPWEKDTQYF. CDR3 in DNA: TGTGCCAGCAGCCCCTGGGAGAAAGATACGCAGTATTTT.

In its sample, this clone was seen a few times. The rearrangement links TRBV5-4 to TRBJ1-2, with D possibly matching TRBD1 (5 bases). The germline V and J ends were trimmed by 1 base and 1 base, with 17 bases remaining between them. Germline V gene data show CDR1 as SGHNT and CDR2 as YYREEE (reference sequence). The CDR3 runs 17 residues. The CDR3 loop reads CASSLFLSRARNYGYTF. In DNA, the CDR3 is TGTGCCAGCAGCTTGTTCTTAAGCAGGGCGCGTAACTATGGCTACACCTTC.

This sequence joins TRBV11-2 and TRBJ1-3; maybe TRBD1 (5 bases). V lost 1 base and J lost 2, with 12 bases in between. CDR3 size: 16 residues. Germline loops: CDR1 SGHAT, CDR2 FQNNGV. The DNA for the CDR3 is TGTGCCAGCAGCTTAGCACTTGGCAGGGCTGGAAACACCATATATTTT. As protein: CASSLALGRAGNTIYF. Together with reference TRBV11-2 and TRBJ1-3, the CDR3 gives the full variable domain: EAGVAQSPRYKIIEKRQSVAFWCNPISGHATLYWYQQILGQGPKLLIQFQNNGVVDDSQLPKDRFSAERLKGVDSTLKIQPAKLEDSAVYLCASSLALGRAGNTIYFGEGSWLTVV.

CDR3 in amino acids: CASSRTFDRVNEQFF. In DNA form, the CDR3 reads TGTGCCAGCAGCCGCACCTTCGACAGGGTGAATGAGCAGTTCTTC. The gene calls are TRBV7-8 and TRBJ2-1, with TRBD1 identical over 7 bases. This CDR3 has 15 amino acids. Germline V gene lookup returns CDR1 SGHVS and CDR2 FQNEAQ. After removal of 5 bases from V and 7 bases from J, the junction contained 11 bases not matched to a gene.

This clone came up once. CDR3 DNA sequence: TGTGCCAGCAGCTTGGCCAGGGTAGAGACCCAGTACTTC. This encodes CASSLARVETQYF. This chain joins TRBV5-4 and TRBJ2-5; a weak D match, TRBD1 (5 bases). Germline values: CDR1 SGHNT, CDR2 YYREEE (reference sequence). The V end was cut by 0 bases, the J end by 4 bases, with 7 bases between. This CDR3 has 13 residues.

The chain couples TRBV30 to TRBJ1-4; 9 bases fit TRBD1. The CDR3 is made up of 16 amino acids. Germline trimming cut 1 base from V and 5 bases from J; bases unmatched to any gene: 8. Germline V lookup: CDR1 GTSNPN, CDR2 SVGIG (reference sequence). For the CDR3, the DNA is TGTGCCTGGAGTGCGGTCGGACAGGGGAGGAATGAAAAACTGTTTTTT. Translation: CAWSAVGQGRNEKLFF.

CDR3: CASSPTRSKSSYEQYF. The CDR3 DNA sequence: TGTGCCAGCAGTCCAACTCGGAGTAAGAGCTCCTACGAGCAGTACTTC. The chain employs TRBV28 and TRBJ2-7; the D is unclear. Germline V gives CDR1 MDHEN, CDR2 SYDVKM. The length of the CDR3 is 16 residues. Trimming took 5 bases from V and 0 from J, leaving 17 bases between them.

The genes are TRBV11-3 and TRBJ2-2, with D maybe TRBD2 (5 bases). This CDR3 has 16 residues. The germline CDR1 and CDR2 sequences are SGHNT and YENEEA. The V end was cut by 5 bases, the J end by 3 bases, with 16 bases between. DNA for the CDR3: TGTGCCAGCAGCACGACTGGGCCGAGGGACACCGGGGAGCTGTTTTTT. Translation: CASSTTGPRDTGELFF.

The chain uses TRBV29-1 and TRBJ1-2; the D gene is possibly TRBD1 (6 bases). Trimming took 3 bases from V and 8 from J, leaving 10 bases between them. The germline V gene encodes CDR1 SQVTM and CDR2 ANQGSEA. This CDR3 contains 11 residues. DNA for the CDR3: TGCAGCGTTGACAGGCAGGGGGGCTACACCTTC. Its translation is CSVDRQGGYTF.

The V and J genes are TRBV5-5 and TRBJ1-4; D uncertain. V shed 2 bases and J shed 6 bases, with 14 bases lying between them. CDR3 length: 15 residues. Per the germline V gene, CDR1 is SGHKS and CDR2 is YYEKEE (reference sequence). DNA for the CDR3: TGTGCCAGCAGCTTCTACCGAGCTTACGATGAAAAACTGTTTTTT. It encodes CASSFYRAYDEKLFF.

V is TRBV9 and J is TRBJ1-4; possible D gene TRBD1, 6 bases. The CDR3 is made up of 14 amino acids. Germline CDR1 SGDLS, CDR2 YYNGEE. V dropped 3 bases and J dropped 10 bases, with 16 bases sitting between them. In DNA, the CDR3 is TGTGCCAGCAGCGAGACCACAGGGTCAGGAAAACTGTTTTTT. This encodes CASSETTGSGKLFF.

V usage is TRBV30 and J usage is TRBJ1-1; 10 bases fit TRBD1. Germline V gene data show CDR1 as GTSNPN and CDR2 as SVGIG (reference sequence). The V and J ends lost 1 base and 6 bases, in that order; junction bases with no gene match: 2. The CDR3 has 13 residues. The CDR3 loop is CAWSGQGAPEAFF. The DNA for the CDR3 is TGTGCCTGGAGTGGACAGGGGGCCCCTGAAGCTTTCTTT.

The CDR3 region is CASSSVPSSYNEQFF. CDR3 coding DNA: TGTGCCAGCAGTTCAGTCCCTAGCTCCTACAATGAGCAGTTCTTC. The chain combines TRBV6-5 with TRBJ2-1, with D uncertain. Germline CDR1 reads MNHEY; CDR2 reads SVGAGI. Deletions cut 4 bases from V and 0 bases from J, with 10 bases between. There are 15 residues in the CDR3.

The chain links TRBV7-3 to TRBJ2-1, with 8 bases lining up with TRBD1. The length of the CDR3 is 14 residues. V lost 5 bases and J lost 3; bases outside the gene matches: 3. The germline V gene encodes CDR1 SGHTA and CDR2 FQGTGA. The CDR3 reads CASSRGQGYNEQFF. The CDR3 nucleotides are TGTGCCAGCAGCAGAGGACAGGGCTACAATGAGCAGTTCTTC.

CDR3 loop: CASSEFPSGSEQYF. CDR3 sequence (DNA): TGCGCCAGCAGTGAGTTCCCTAGCGGGAGTGAGCAGTACTTC. The rearrangement links TRBV10-1 to TRBJ2-7; 10 bases are a match to TRBD2. Germline trimming cut 1 base from V and 7 bases from J; bases unmatched to any gene: 4. This CDR3 region has 14 residues. Looked up from germline, CDR1 is WNHNN and CDR2 is SYGVQD (reference sequence).

V and J are TRBV2 and TRBJ1-1; the D is unclear. Germline CDR1 and CDR2: SNHLY and FYNNEI. V was cut by 3 bases and J by 4 bases, with 9 bases left in between. CDR3 length: 13 residues. The CDR3 sequence is CASSEAGITEAFF. CDR3 nucleotides: TGTGCCAGCAGTGAGGCAGGTATCACTGAAGCTTTCTTT.

There are a few counts of this clone. This chain uses TRBV30 with TRBJ1-4; D unclear. V lost 0 bases and J 2 bases, leaving 10 bases between the germline ends. Germline V gene data show CDR1 as GTSNPN and CDR2 as SVGIG (reference sequence). The CDR3 consists of 15 residues. Here the CDR3 DNA reads TGTGCCTGGAGTGTAACGCGAGCGACTAATGAAAAACTGTTTTTT. Its protein product is CAWSVTRATNEKLFF. Full variable domain (missing parts from reference TRBV30 and TRBJ1-4): SQTIHQWPATLVQPVGSPLSLECTVEGTSNPNLYWYRQAAGRGLQLLFYSVGIGQISSEVPQNLSASRPQDRQFILSSKKLLLSDSGFYLCAWSVTRATNEKLFFGSGTQLSVL.

The chain uses TRBV19 and TRBJ1-1; TRBD1 might be the D (5 bases). Trimming cost V 5 bases and J 5 bases, with 12 bases left between them. The germline V gene encodes CDR1 LNHDA and CDR2 SQIVND (reference sequence). This CDR3 is 13 amino acids long. The CDR3 loop is CASSFSRGTEAFF. The CDR3 bases are TGTGCCAGTAGTTTCTCACGGGGGACTGAAGCTTTCTTT.

This clone showed up just once. The chain carries TRBV13 and TRBJ1-1; D may be TRBD1 (6 bases). The germline gives CDR1 PRHDT, CDR2 FYEKMQ (reference sequence). The germline V and J ends were trimmed by 0 bases and 5 bases, with 10 bases remaining between them. This CDR3 contains 14 residues. The CDR3 sequence: CASSLGRGGTEAFF. The DNA for the CDR3 is TGTGCCAGCAGCTTAGGCCGAGGGGGAACTGAAGCTTTCTTT.

The chain uses TRBV4-3 and TRBJ2-7, with D perhaps matching TRBD1 (6 bases). The CDR3 covers 14 residues. Germline values: CDR1 LGHNA, CDR2 YSLEER. Between the trimmed V and J ends, which lost 0 bases and 3 bases, there was a span of 9 bases. The CDR3 reads CASSQEGRGYEQYF. For the CDR3, the DNA is TGCGCCAGCAGCCAAGAGGGCAGGGGCTACGAGCAGTACTTC.